A single sample gave rise to the 10 T cell receptor beta chains below, sequenced in a study of shared clonotypes between healthy human individuals. Assay used: immunoSEQ multiplex PCR; TCRdb lists only in-frame clones, some missing. The repertoire includes about 2.4 million clones, under 95% of them detected once, and 0.36% sits in the top ten. Sequencing was performed on naive CD4+ T cells from PBMCs. Subset here: CD45RA+ positively selected. All receptors derive from a man between 18 and 29 years old in good health. Some clones in this sample may be carry-over from other donors' samples.

The chain combines TRBV28 with TRBJ1-2, with 7 bases lining up with TRBD1. The CDR3 spans 14 residues. Germline CDR1 MDHEN, CDR2 SYDVKM. Germline trimming cut 6 bases from V and 4 bases from J; bases unmatched to any gene: 8. CDR3 sequence reads: CASRIQGTTYGYTF. CDR3 DNA sequence: TGTGCCAGCAGAATACAGGGGACGACCTATGGCTACACCTTC.

This clone was found once. The rearrangement links TRBV7-2 to TRBJ1-5; D gene uncertain. The CDR3 contains 13 residues. CDR1 is SGHTA and CDR2 is FQGNSA in the germline V gene. Trimming left V 5 bases short and J 4 bases short, with 9 bases between. CDR3 sequence reads: CASSPSPNQPQHF. CDR3 bases: TGTGCCAGCAGCCCGTCTCCGAATCAGCCCCAGCATTTT.

The chain has TRBV5-6 and TRBJ2-2; 15 bases line up with TRBD2. This CDR3 comprises 16 residues. Per the germline V gene, CDR1 is SGHDT and CDR2 is YYEEEE. The V and J ends lost 4 bases and 6 bases, in that order; junction bases with no gene match: 4. The CDR3 spells CASSTGLAGGAGELFF. CDR3 bases: TGTGCCAGCAGCACCGGACTAGCGGGAGGGGCCGGGGAGCTGTTTTTT.

The chain is built from TRBV18 and TRBJ2-5; no clear D gene. V dropped 2 bases and J dropped 5 bases, with 18 bases sitting between them. Germline V gene sequence: CDR1 KGHSH, CDR2 LQKENI. The CDR3 contains 16 residues. This chain's CDR3 is CASSPLPLGPSETQYF. CDR3 nucleotide sequence: TGTGCCAGCTCACCATTACCGCTTGGCCCGAGTGAGACCCAGTACTTC.

This chain connects TRBV27 to TRBJ2-7, with D tentatively TRBD1 (6 bases). This CDR3 is 14 amino acids long. Germline V gene lookup returns CDR1 MNHEY and CDR2 SMNVEV (reference sequence). Trimming removed 6 bases from V and 6 bases from J, with 18 bases in between. The CDR3 coding sequence is TGTGCCAGCAGATTAGGGGGACCCTGGGGCGAGCAGTACTTC. It yields the protein CASRLGGPWGEQYF.

The chain uses TRBV9 and TRBJ2-1, with 7 bases that match TRBD1. Unmatched junction bases numbered 3, after V lost 3 bases and J lost 0 bases. Germline V lookup: CDR1 SGDLS, CDR2 YYNGEE. The CDR3 runs 15 residues. CDR3 residues: CASSATGFSYNEQFF. In DNA form, the CDR3 reads TGTGCCAGCAGCGCGACAGGGTTCTCCTACAATGAGCAGTTCTTC.

The J gene is TRBJ1-1, the V gene TRBV5-1, with 7 bases that match TRBD1. Trimming took 3 bases from V and 6 from J; bases not matched to a gene: 2. Per the germline V gene, CDR1 is SGHRS and CDR2 is YFSETQ. This CDR3 is 12 amino acids long. The CDR3 spells CASSWDSAEAFF. CDR3 coding DNA: TGCGCCAGCAGCTGGGACAGTGCTGAAGCTTTCTTT. The variable domain in full, completed from reference TRBV5-1 and TRBJ1-1, reads KAGVTQTPRYLIKTRGQQVTLSCSPISGHRSVSWYQQTPGQGLQFLFEYFSETQRNKGNFPGRFSGRQFSNSRSEMNVSTLELGDSALYLCASSWDSAEAFFGQGTRLTVV.

This chain uses TRBV11-2 with TRBJ1-4; TRBD1 is a possible D gene (5 bases). CDR1 is SGHAT and CDR2 is FQNNGV in the germline V gene. Trimming pared 5 bases from V and 9 bases from J, leaving 13 bases between. The CDR3 has 13 amino acids. CDR3 sequence: CASSVPGDQKLFF. In nucleotides, the CDR3 is TGTGCCAGCAGCGTACCGGGGGACCAAAAACTGTTTTTT.

This sequence joins TRBV5-5 and TRBJ2-1, with TRBD1 matching over 7 bases. The junction had 9 bases not matched to a gene; V was cut back by 4 bases and J by 2 bases. The length of the CDR3 is 16 residues. CDR1 SGHKS and CDR2 YYEKEE come from the germline V gene (reference sequence). CDR3 coding DNA: TGTGCCAGCAGCCTGAACTGGGACAGAACCTACAATGAGCAGTTCTTC. Encoded protein: CASSLNWDRTYNEQFF.

The chain uses TRBV5-1 and TRBJ1-3; no clear D gene. The CDR3 has 13 amino acids. V was shortened by 3 bases and J by 2 bases, with 6 bases between the two germline ends. Germline-derived CDR1 and CDR2 are SGHRS and YFSETQ. The CDR3 protein is CASSSIPGNTIYF. CDR3 sequence (DNA): TGCGCCAGCAGCTCGATCCCTGGAAACACCATATATTTT.